Each of the 6 T cell receptor beta chains below was sequenced from the same sample in a study of type 1 regulatory T cells. No antigen is known for these receptors. TCRdb recomputed calls from the reads with MiXCR, one row per CDR3 protein. The sample carries some 60,000 distinct CDR3 sequences, over 50% recorded once. Sequences were obtained from cultured non-Tr1 T cells, either the whole culture or a sorted T cell fraction (not recorded which). These receptors all stem from a human donor in good health.

The chain is built from TRBV30 and TRBJ2-1, with 9 bases that match TRBD2. The CDR3 covers 15 residues. Germline CDR1 reads GTSNPN; CDR2 reads SVGIG (reference sequence). V shed 2 bases and J 6 bases; nucleotides not matched to a gene: 8. CDR3 sequence reads: CAWSIGLAGTNEQFF. The DNA of the CDR3 is TGTGCCTGGAGTATAGGGCTAGCGGGGACCAATGAGCAGTTCTTC.

V is TRBV5-1 and J is TRBJ2-5, with D perhaps matching TRBD1 (5 bases). The CDR3 extends over 15 amino acids. Trimming cost V 0 bases and J 1 base, with 10 bases left between them. The V gene's germline CDR1 is SGHRS and CDR2 YFSETQ. The CDR3 here is CASSLVPGIQETQYF. The CDR3 DNA reads as TGCGCCAGCAGCTTGGTTCCAGGGATCCAAGAGACCCAGTACTTC. The variable domain in full, with the rest retrieved from reference TRBV5-1 and TRBJ2-5, is KAGVTQTPRYLIKTRGQQVTLSCSPISGHRSVSWYQQTPGQGLQFLFEYFSETQRNKGNFPGRFSGRQFSNSRSEMNVSTLELGDSALYLCASSLVPGIQETQYFGPGTRLLVL.

This clonotype has only a few counts. This chain connects TRBV5-5 to TRBJ2-5; TRBD2 matches 10 bases. CDR1 is SGHKS and CDR2 is YYEKEE in the germline V gene (reference sequence). The J segment lost 3 bases and the V segment lost 5 bases, leaving 4 bases of the junction unmatched. This CDR3 spans 14 amino acids. The CDR3 is CASRVGLAEETQYF. In DNA form, the CDR3 reads TGTGCCAGCAGGGTCGGACTAGCGGAAGAGACCCAGTACTTC.

This clonotype turned up a few times. The J gene is TRBJ2-4, the V gene TRBV27; 11 bases match TRBD1. V was pared by 4 bases and J by 8 bases, with 4 bases of the junction left unmatched. CDR1 and CDR2 from the germline V gene are MNHEY and SMNVEV (reference sequence). CDR3 length: 14 residues. CDR3 bases: TGTGCCAGCAGTTGGACAGGGGGCCTAGACATTCAGTACTTC. Translating gives CASSWTGGLDIQYF.

The chain carries TRBV7-8 and TRBJ1-2; maybe TRBD1 (6 bases). The CDR3 has 16 amino acids. V dropped 2 bases and J dropped 0 bases, with 13 bases sitting between them. Germline loops: CDR1 SGHVS, CDR2 FQNEAQ. The DNA for the CDR3 is TGTGCCAGCAGCTTATGGGGGGGCGGCACTAACTATGGCTACACCTTC. Its translation is CASSLWGGGTNYGYTF.

The chain recombines TRBV19 with TRBJ2-1, with unresolved D. Germline CDR1 and CDR2: LNHDA and SQIVND (reference sequence). The CDR3 has 15 amino acids. V lost 6 bases and J lost 0, with 12 bases in between. Here the CDR3 reads CASRLDQSSYNEQFF. The DNA of the CDR3 is TGTGCCAGTAGATTGGACCAGAGCTCCTACAATGAGCAGTTCTTC.